This T cell receptor beta chain was retrieved from a study of post-analysis software for immune sequencing data. A remark on this clonotype: Antigen specificity is unknown.

Overall study findings and caveats: Roughly 5 TRBV segments occurring more often in patients than controls included TRBV5-6, TRBV5-1 and TRBV20-1.

TCR beta cDNA libraries included unique molecular identifiers. Each CDR3 protein gets one entry after TCRdb re-called the PCR reads with MiXCR. The table has about 820,000 distinct CDR3 sequences, around 50% seen once. This CDR3 comprises 17 residues. Germline V gives CDR1 SGHRS, CDR2 YFSETQ. V was pared by 3 bases and J by 0 bases, with 17 bases between. The TCR originated in a girl aged 10-17 years with multiple sclerosis. The sample taken for sequencing was blood. The chain carries TRBV5-1 and TRBJ2-3, with D possibly being TRBD2 (5 bases). The CDR3 loop reads CASSWSGGGSSTDTQYF. The CDR3 nucleotides read TGCGCCAGCAGCTGGTCCGGAGGAGGTTCTAGCACAGATACGCAGTATTTT.